The entry below describes one TCR beta chain. These data come from a study of blood T cell repertoires in COVID-19. For the study at large: The origin of the acute and convalescent COVID-19 samples was the United States, Italy and Spain. The analysed material was cDNA or gDNA that came from T cells, B-cell-depleted T cells, or PBMCs.

V was shortened by 6 bases and J by 3 bases, with 15 bases between the two germline ends. This CDR3 contains 15 residues. In germline, CDR1 is SNHLY, CDR2 FYNNEI. Original data processing: Estimation of nucleated cell counts relied on the amplification of reference gene primers. The method was immunoSEQ multiplex PCR; TCRdb's version includes in-frame clones alone and lacks a portion of them. D and trimming come from the DNA, and the V and J calls and clone size come from that table. This sample has under 250,000 clones, with roughly 86% found just once. The sample taken for sequencing was peripheral blood. The sequence was obtained from a woman between 50 and 59 years old with active or convalescent COVID-19. This sequence joins TRBV2 and TRBJ1-3; D gene ambiguous. The CDR3: CASSLSEGSGNTIYF. CDR3 DNA sequence: TGTGCCAGCAGCCTCTCCGAAGGGAGTGGAAACACCATATATTTT.